The 18 T cell receptor beta chains reported below all come from one sample, sequenced in a study of T cell clones after liver transplantation. TCRdb's copy holds only in-frame clones and misses some; the assay was immunoSEQ multiplex PCR. The sample yields about 71,000 clones, roughly 80% seen once. The material was CD4+ T cells from blood, obtained 12 months after liver transplant. The source is a human patient who received a liver transplant. Some T cells may have come from the graft donor.

Of note for this clone: The junction does not match germline at one end; this may be a read error. This chain uses TRBV9 with TRBJ2-7; D perhaps matches TRBD2 (5 bases). The germline CDR1 and CDR2 sequences are SGDLS and YYNGEE. The CDR3 runs to 15 residues. The CDR3 loop reads CTSSPRGGSGYEQYF. CDR3 nucleotides: TGTACCAGCAGCCCCAGAGGTGGGAGCGGCTACGAGCAGTACTTC.

The chain links TRBV25-1 to TRBJ2-5, with TRBD2 matching over 11 bases. Germline values: CDR1 MGHDK, CDR2 SYGVNS. The CDR3 extends over 16 amino acids. V gave up 0 bases and J gave up 4 bases; unmatched junction bases: 4. CDR3 in DNA: TGTGCCAGCAGTGAATATCTAGCGGGAGGATTAGAGACCCAGTACTTC. As protein: CASSEYLAGGLETQYF.

This chain links TRBV18 with TRBJ1-1, with D hard to call. CDR1 is KGHSH, CDR2 LQKENI, per germline. The CDR3 sequence is 13 residues long. V gave up 3 bases and J gave up 7 bases, with 12 bases separating them. The CDR3 here is CASSPPMPFEAFF. DNA of the CDR3: TGTGCCAGCTCACCCCCAATGCCGTTTGAAGCTTTCTTT. Full variable domain (outside the CDR3, taken from reference TRBV18 and TRBJ1-1): NAGVMQNPRHLVRRRGQEARLRCSPMKGHSHVYWYRQLPEEGLKFMVYLQKENIIDESGMPKERFSAEFPKEGPSILRIQQVVRGDSAAYFCASSPPMPFEAFFGQGTRLTVV.

This clone was recorded a few times. The chain recombines TRBV9 with TRBJ2-7; D not resolved. Germline values: CDR1 SGDLS, CDR2 YYNGEE. Between the trimmed V and J ends, which lost 0 bases and 0 bases, there was a span of 10 bases. The CDR3 is 15 amino acids. CDR3 nucleotide sequence: TGTGCCAGCAGCGTAGACGGCGGCAGCTCCTACGAGCAGTACTTC. Its translation is CASSVDGGSSYEQYF.

This chain joins TRBV9 and TRBJ2-1; 10 nucleotides align to TRBD2. The germline V gene has CDR1 SGDLS and CDR2 YYNGEE. The junction had 6 bases not matched to a gene; V was cut back by 0 bases and J by 9 bases. The CDR3 extends over 15 amino acids. Here the CDR3 DNA reads TGTGCCAGCAGCGTAGGGGCTAGCGGGAGCGGTGAGCAGTTCTTC. This translates into CASSVGASGSGEQFF.

The V and J genes are TRBV6-5 and TRBJ1-4; D is unclear. Germline V gene sequence: CDR1 MNHEY, CDR2 SVGAGI. The CDR3 loop spans 13 amino acids. V lost 5 bases to trimming and J lost 7 bases, with 11 bases between them. CDR3 loop: CASSRTTGEKLFF. The CDR3 nucleotides read TGTGCCAGCAGTCGAACGACTGGTGAAAAACTGTTTTTT.

The J gene is TRBJ2-7, the V gene TRBV10-2; D is possibly TRBD1 (6 bases). CDR3 length: 14 residues. Trimming removed 6 bases from V and 1 base from J, with 13 bases in between. The germline gives CDR1 WSHSY, CDR2 SAAADI. The CDR3 region is CASRAFGQSYEQYF. CDR3 in DNA: TGCGCCAGCAGAGCATTTGGACAGTCCTACGAGCAGTACTTC.

V gene TRBV9 combines with J gene TRBJ1-5; tentative D call: TRBD1 (5 bases). The CDR3 extends over 15 amino acids. V lost 4 bases to trimming and J lost 1 base, with 12 bases between them. In germline, CDR1 is SGDLS, CDR2 YYNGEE. The CDR3 loop is CASSPRGRSNQPQHF. The CDR3 bases are TGTGCCAGCAGCCCCCGGGGCAGGAGCAATCAGCCCCAGCATTTT.

This chain uses TRBV28 with TRBJ2-3; D perhaps matches TRBD2 (5 bases). Germline-derived CDR1 and CDR2 are MDHEN and SYDVKM. V lost 7 bases and J lost 4, with 15 bases in between. This CDR3 is 14 amino acids long. The CDR3 here is CASTFLRGADTQYF. CDR3 nucleotides: TGTGCCAGCACCTTCTTACGGGGTGCAGATACGCAGTATTTT. The variable domain in full, with the rest retrieved from reference TRBV28 and TRBJ2-3, is DVKVTQSSRYLVKRTGEKVFLECVQDMDHENMFWYRQDPGLGLRLIYFSYDVKMKEKGDIPEGYSVSREKKERFSLILESASTNQTSMYLCASTFLRGADTQYFGPGTRLTVL.

This clone has a single count. The chain uses TRBV2 and TRBJ1-1; possibly TRBD1 for D (5 bases). Trimming shortened V by 3 bases and J by 0 bases, and 11 bases separated the two germline ends. This CDR3 region has 15 residues. Per germline, CDR1 SNHLY and CDR2 FYNNEI. CDR3 nucleotides: TGTGCCAGCAGTGATCGGGGAGGGGTGAACACTGAAGCTTTCTTT. Translated: CASSDRGGVNTEAFF.

V and J are TRBV7-9 and TRBJ2-5; D is unclear. CDR1 is SEHNR and CDR2 is FQNEAQ in the germline V gene (reference sequence). This CDR3 has 15 residues. The V and J ends lost 2 bases and 2 bases respectively, with 12 bases between them. The CDR3 loop reads CASSLLAVKQETQYF. CDR3 coding DNA: TGTGCCAGCAGCTTACTGGCGGTGAAGCAAGAGACCCAGTACTTC.

This clone was seen a handful of times. The chain employs TRBV5-5 and TRBJ2-1; 11 positions match TRBD2. The V gene end was trimmed by 5 bases and the J gene end by 7 bases; junction bases not matched to a gene: 8. The CDR3 is 15 residues long. In germline, CDR1 is SGHKS, CDR2 YYEKEE (reference sequence). The CDR3 here is CASSSLAGVANEQFF. The CDR3 DNA follows: TGTGCCAGCAGTTCACTAGCGGGAGTAGCAAATGAGCAGTTCTTC. Together with reference TRBV5-5 and TRBJ2-1, the CDR3 gives the full variable domain: DAGVTQSPTHLIKTRGQQVTLRCSPISGHKSVSWYQQVLGQGPQFIFQYYEKEERGRGNFPDRFSARQFPNYSSELNVNALLLGDSALYLCASSSLAGVANEQFFGPGTRLTVL.

This clone occurred once. The V call is TRBV2, the J call TRBJ1-2, with TRBD1 matching 7 bases. V trimming: 7 bases; J trimming: 8 bases; junction bases outside the gene matches: 4. This CDR3 has 11 residues. From germline, CDR1 is SNHLY and CDR2 FYNNEI. This CDR3 reads CASNYRGGYTF. The CDR3 DNA reads TGTGCCAGCAACTACAGGGGCGGCTACACCTTC. The full variable domain, rest sourced from reference TRBV2 and TRBJ1-2, is EPEVTQTPSHQVTQMGQEVILRCVPISNHLYFYWYRQILGQKVEFLVSFYNNEISEKSEIFDDQFSVERPDGSNFTLKIRSTKLEDSAMYFCASNYRGGYTFGSGTRLTVV.

This chain links TRBV5-1 with TRBJ2-7; D not resolved. The germline V gene encodes CDR1 SGHRS and CDR2 YFSETQ. Trimming cost V 1 base and J 2 bases, with 10 bases left between them. The CDR3 is 14 amino acids. CDR3 coding DNA: TGCGCCAGCAGCTTGTCTCAGGCCGCCTACGAGCAGTACTTC. Translated, it gives CASSLSQAAYEQYF. The whole variable domain, filled in from reference TRBV5-1 and TRBJ2-7, reads KAGVTQTPRYLIKTRGQQVTLSCSPISGHRSVSWYQQTPGQGLQFLFEYFSETQRNKGNFPGRFSGRQFSNSRSEMNVSTLELGDSALYLCASSLSQAAYEQYFGPGTRLTVT.

In its sample, this clone was seen a few times. The genes are TRBV15 and TRBJ1-4, with D unclear. Germline CDR1 reads LNHNV; CDR2 reads YYDKDF (reference sequence). Trimming pared 3 bases from V and 4 bases from J, leaving 9 bases between. The CDR3 runs 14 residues. The CDR3 DNA follows: TGTGCCACCAGCAGGGTAGGGTTTAATGAAAAACTGTTTTTT. It specifies CATSRVGFNEKLFF.

The rearrangement links TRBV27 to TRBJ2-3, with 13 bases that match TRBD2. V lost 0 bases to trimming and J lost 4 bases; unmatched junction nucleotides: 4. Germline lookup yields CDR1 MNHEY and CDR2 SMNVEV (reference sequence). This CDR3 comprises 17 residues. The CDR3 reads CASSLSTSGRPPDTQYF. The CDR3 region has the DNA TGTGCCAGCAGTTTATCGACTAGCGGGAGGCCCCCAGATACGCAGTATTTT.

The J gene is TRBJ2-7, the V gene TRBV7-2; 10 bases map to TRBD2. CDR1 SGHTA and CDR2 FQGNSA come from the germline V gene. Germline trimming cut 5 bases from V and 0 bases from J; bases unmatched to any gene: 16. The CDR3 runs to 19 residues. The CDR3 region is CASSHPGVAGGRSSYEQYF. The CDR3 DNA sequence: TGTGCCAGCAGCCATCCCGGGGTAGCGGGAGGCCGAAGCTCCTACGAGCAGTACTTC.

This chain uses TRBV7-2 with TRBJ1-1; D is ambiguous. The CDR3 runs 13 residues. Trimming removed 3 bases from V and 1 base from J, with 6 bases in between. Germline assignment: CDR1 SGHTA and CDR2 FQGNSA. The CDR3 spells CASSFTENTEAFF. The DNA for the CDR3 is TGTGCCAGCAGCTTTACAGAGAACACTGAAGCTTTCTTT.